This entry concerns a single T cell receptor (beta chain). Sequencing was performed with immunoSEQ multiplex PCR; in TCRdb, only in-frame clones are kept and a portion is missing. The top ten hold 0.95% to 1.2% of the sample, which has approximately 290,000 clones, around 90% seen once. The germline gives CDR1 LGHDT, CDR2 YNNKEL (reference sequence). V gave up 5 bases and J gave up 1 base; unmatched junction bases: 5. CDR3 length: 15 amino acids. This sample is part of a study of blood T cell repertoires in COVID-19. About the study: Sample material is recorded as cDNA or gDNA derived from T cells, B-cell-depleted T cells, or PBMCs.

This receptor was taken from a woman in her 30s who had recovered from COVID-19. The chain joins TRBV3-1 (or the pseudogene TRBV3-2) to TRBJ1-1, with 9 bases fitting TRBD1. Sequenced: PBMCs or T cells enriched from blood (not recorded which). In nucleotides, the CDR3 is TGTGCCAGCAGCTTCCCGGGACAGGGGAACACTGAAGCTTTCTTT. Amino acid sequence: CASSFPGQGNTEAFF.